This T cell receptor beta chain was sequenced in a study of cytomegalovirus exposure and HLA in healthy donors. Study results and limitations: There were several of the most significant clusters that appeared linked to common viral pathogens in a later analysis.

As concerns this clone: Its matching antigen is unknown.

CDR1 and CDR2 (germline): SGDLS, YYNGEE. The length of the CDR3 is 16 residues. Trimming took 5 bases from V and 2 from J, leaving 16 bases between them. Use of 60 Vbeta and 13 Jbeta primers characterized the PCR. In the authors' workflow: A later analysis counted 65 million to 80 million unique TCR beta chains, roughly 11 million shared. Here immunoSEQ multiplex PCR was the method, and the copy in TCRdb shows in-frame clones only, minus some. That table furnishes V, J and clone size, whereas the DNA furnished D and trimming. The data show 90,000 to 140,000 clones, approximately 80% seen once. The clonotype was recovered from a male donor in good health and CMV-seronegative. The gene calls are TRBV9 and TRBJ2-2; possibly TRBD1 for D (5 bases). Sequenced sample: PBMCs. CDR3 amino acids: CASRRSDSINTGELFF. The DNA of the CDR3 is TGTGCCAGCAGGAGGTCAGACAGTATCAACACCGGGGAGCTGTTTTTT.